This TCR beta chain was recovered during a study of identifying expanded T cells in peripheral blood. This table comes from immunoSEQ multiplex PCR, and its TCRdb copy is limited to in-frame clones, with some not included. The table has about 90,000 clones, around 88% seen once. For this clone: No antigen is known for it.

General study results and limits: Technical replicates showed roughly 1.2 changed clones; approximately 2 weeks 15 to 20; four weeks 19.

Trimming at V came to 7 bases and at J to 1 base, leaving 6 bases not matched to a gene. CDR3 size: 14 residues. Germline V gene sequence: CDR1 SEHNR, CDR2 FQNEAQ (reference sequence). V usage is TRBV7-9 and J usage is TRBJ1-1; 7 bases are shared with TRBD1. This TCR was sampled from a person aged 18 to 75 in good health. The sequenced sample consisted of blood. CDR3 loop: CASTLGQRNTEAFF. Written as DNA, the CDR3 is TGTGCCAGCACCCTGGGACAGCGGAACACTGAAGCTTTCTTT.